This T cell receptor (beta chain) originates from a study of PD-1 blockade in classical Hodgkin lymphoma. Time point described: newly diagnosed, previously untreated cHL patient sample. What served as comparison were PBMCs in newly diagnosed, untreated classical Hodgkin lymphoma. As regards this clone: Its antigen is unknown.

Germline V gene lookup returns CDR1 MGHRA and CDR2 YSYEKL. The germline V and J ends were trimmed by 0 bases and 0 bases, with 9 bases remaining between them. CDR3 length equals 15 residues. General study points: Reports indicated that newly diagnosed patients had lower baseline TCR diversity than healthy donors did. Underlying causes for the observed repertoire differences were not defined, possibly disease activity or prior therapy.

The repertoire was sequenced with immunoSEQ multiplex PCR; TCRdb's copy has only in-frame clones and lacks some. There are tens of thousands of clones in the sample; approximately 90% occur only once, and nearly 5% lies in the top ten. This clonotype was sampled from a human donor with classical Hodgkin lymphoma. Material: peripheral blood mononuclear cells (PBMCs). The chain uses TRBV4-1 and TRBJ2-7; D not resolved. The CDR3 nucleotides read TGCGCCAGCAGCCAAGATGCCGTGAGCTCCTACGAGCAGTACTTC. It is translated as CASSQDAVSSYEQYF.